The present entry profiles one TCR beta chain with its context. Its antigen target is currently unknown. Base qualities are missing; no much larger clone stands one base away. To prepare the library, the immunoSEQ multiplex PCR assay was applied. This is the immuneACCESS table as TCRdb keeps it, with only in-frame sequences that have V and J called. A part of the clones is gone; compared with another copy, unresolved V genes explain less than half, and the rest is unexplained. The sample yields approximately 47,000 clones; approximately 90% were counted once. Roughly 2% of the sample is in the top ten clones. Deletion took 4 bases off V and 0 bases off J, with a span of 14 bases between the germline ends. The germline V gene yields SGHDT for CDR1 and YYEEEE for CDR2. Counted from cysteine to phenylalanine, this CDR3 has 15 amino acids. Kept here is only the CDR3 DNA, which spans 45 bases and is read in frame from base 1.

This record comes from a study of T cell changes during pregnancy in multiple sclerosis (dated by TCRdb to about 2019). At the level of the whole study: In women with multiple sclerosis, the researchers looked at how the T cell repertoire shifted as pregnancy progressed.

The sample here was peripheral blood, taken in the first trimester of pregnancy. This clonotype originated in a female donor with multiple sclerosis, enrolled in a pregnancy study. This receptor chain uses TRBV5-6 and TRBJ2-7; 6 matching bases give a weak D call of TRBD2. The nucleotides read TGTGCCAGCAGCCCCCGGACGGGGGACTCCTACGAGCAGTACTTC. This is translated as CASSPRTGDSYEQYF.